This TCR beta chain was documented in a study of blood T cell repertoires in COVID-19. CDR1 and CDR2 from the germline V gene are SEHNR and FQNEAQ (reference sequence). V gave up 1 base and J gave up 10 bases; unmatched junction bases: 9. The CDR3 totals 16 residues. The repertoire was sequenced with immunoSEQ multiplex PCR; TCRdb's copy has only in-frame clones and lacks some. The sample includes roughly 140,000 clones, 88% of them seen just once. The sequenced sample was peripheral blood. The TCR originated in a woman in her 70s with acute or convalescent COVID-19. The chain employs TRBV7-9 and TRBJ2-1, with 11 positions matching TRBD2. The CDR3 region is CASSLVVLAGGSEQFF. The CDR3 coding sequence is TGTGCCAGCAGCTTAGTGGTTCTAGCGGGGGGTTCCGAGCAGTTCTTC.